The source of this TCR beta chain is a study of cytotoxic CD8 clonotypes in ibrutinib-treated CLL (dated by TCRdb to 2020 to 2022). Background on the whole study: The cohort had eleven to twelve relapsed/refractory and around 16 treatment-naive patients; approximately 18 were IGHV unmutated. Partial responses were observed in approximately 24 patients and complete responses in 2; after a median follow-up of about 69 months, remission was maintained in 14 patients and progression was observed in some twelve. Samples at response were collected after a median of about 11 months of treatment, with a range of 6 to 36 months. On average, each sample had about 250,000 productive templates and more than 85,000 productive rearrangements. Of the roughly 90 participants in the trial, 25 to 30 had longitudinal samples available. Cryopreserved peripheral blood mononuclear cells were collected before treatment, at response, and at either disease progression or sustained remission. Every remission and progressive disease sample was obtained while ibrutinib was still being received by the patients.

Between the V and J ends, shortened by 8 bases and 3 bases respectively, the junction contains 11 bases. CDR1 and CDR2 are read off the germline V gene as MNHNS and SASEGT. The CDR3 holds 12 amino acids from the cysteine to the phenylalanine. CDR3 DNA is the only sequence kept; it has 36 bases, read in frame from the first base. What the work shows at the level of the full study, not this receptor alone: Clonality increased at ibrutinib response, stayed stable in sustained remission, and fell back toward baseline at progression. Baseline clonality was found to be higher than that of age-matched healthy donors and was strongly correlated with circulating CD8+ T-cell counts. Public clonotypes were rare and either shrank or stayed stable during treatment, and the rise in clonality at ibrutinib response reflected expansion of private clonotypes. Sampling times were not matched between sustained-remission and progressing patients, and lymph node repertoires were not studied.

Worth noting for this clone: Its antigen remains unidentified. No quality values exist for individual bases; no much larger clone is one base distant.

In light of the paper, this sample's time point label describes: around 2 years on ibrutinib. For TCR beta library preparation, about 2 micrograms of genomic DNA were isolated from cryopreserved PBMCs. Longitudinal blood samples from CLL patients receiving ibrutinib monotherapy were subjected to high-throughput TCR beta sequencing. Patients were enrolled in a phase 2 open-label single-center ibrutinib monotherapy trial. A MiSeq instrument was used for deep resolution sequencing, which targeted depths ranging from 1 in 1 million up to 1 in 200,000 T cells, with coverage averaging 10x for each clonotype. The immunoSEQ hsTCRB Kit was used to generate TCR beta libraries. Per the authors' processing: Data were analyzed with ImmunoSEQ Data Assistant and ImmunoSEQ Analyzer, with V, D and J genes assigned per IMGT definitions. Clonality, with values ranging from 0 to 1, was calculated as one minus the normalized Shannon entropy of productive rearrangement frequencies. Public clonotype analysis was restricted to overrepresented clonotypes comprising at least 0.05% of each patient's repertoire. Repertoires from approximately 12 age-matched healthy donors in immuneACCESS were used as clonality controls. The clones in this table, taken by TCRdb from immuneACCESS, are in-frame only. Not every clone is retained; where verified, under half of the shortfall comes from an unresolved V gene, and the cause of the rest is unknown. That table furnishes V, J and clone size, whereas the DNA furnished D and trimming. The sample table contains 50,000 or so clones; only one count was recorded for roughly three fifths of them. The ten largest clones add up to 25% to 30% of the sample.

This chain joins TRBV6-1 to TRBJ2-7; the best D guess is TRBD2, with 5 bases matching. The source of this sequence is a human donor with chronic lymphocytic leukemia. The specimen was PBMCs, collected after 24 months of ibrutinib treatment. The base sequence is TGTGCCAGCGGGGAAGGGAGCTACGAGCAGTACTTC. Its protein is CASGEGSYEQYF.